This TCR beta chain was found in a study of shared clonotypes between healthy human individuals. Generated by immunoSEQ multiplex PCR, the TCRdb table keeps only in-frame clones and is missing some. The table has 2 million or so clones, 85% to 95% seen once. The count of this clone is one. V was trimmed by 6 bases and J by 3 bases, leaving 16 bases between them. Germline V CDR1 and CDR2: MNHEY, SMNVEV (reference sequence). The CDR3 is made up of 15 amino acids. Material: naive CD4+ T cells sorted from blood. This sample's subset: CD45RA+ positively selected. This sequence originates from a man younger than 35 in good health. The rearrangement joins TRBV27 to TRBJ2-3; perhaps TRBD1 as D (6 bases). The CDR3 nucleotides read TGTGCCAGCAGACCCACAGGGATGGGGACAGATACGCAGTATTTT. Encoded protein: CASRPTGMGTDTQYF.